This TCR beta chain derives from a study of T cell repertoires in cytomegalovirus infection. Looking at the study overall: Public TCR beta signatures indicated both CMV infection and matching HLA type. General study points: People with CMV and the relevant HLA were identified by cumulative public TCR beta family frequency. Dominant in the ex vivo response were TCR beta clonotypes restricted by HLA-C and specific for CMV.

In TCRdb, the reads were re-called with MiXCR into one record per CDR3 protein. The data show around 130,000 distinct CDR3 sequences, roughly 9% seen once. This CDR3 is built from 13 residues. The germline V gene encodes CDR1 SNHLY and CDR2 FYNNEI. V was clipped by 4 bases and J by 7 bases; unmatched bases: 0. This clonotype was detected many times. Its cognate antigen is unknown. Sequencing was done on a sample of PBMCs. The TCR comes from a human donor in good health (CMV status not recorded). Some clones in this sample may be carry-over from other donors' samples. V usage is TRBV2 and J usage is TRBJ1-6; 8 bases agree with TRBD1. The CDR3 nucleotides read TGTGCCAGCAGTGGGACAGGGAATTCACCCCTCCACTTT. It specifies CASSGTGNSPLHF.